The entry that follows covers one T cell receptor (beta chain) sequence. Antigen: not known. This CDR3 contains 14 residues. The trim removed 6 bases at V and 5 bases at J, leaving 3 bases unmatched. Germline V gives CDR1 SGHTA, CDR2 FQGTGA. The PCR had 60 Vbeta and 13 Jbeta primers. The table came from immunoSEQ multiplex PCR; TCRdb's copy has only in-frame clones and leaves some out. The sample shows about 140,000 clones, and roughly 2.7% sits with its ten largest clones. These data originate in a study of cytomegalovirus exposure and HLA in healthy donors. Broader study findings: As a later analysis showed, a missense DCLRE1C variant was linked to trimming of TCR beta V- and J-genes.

Sequenced material: PBMCs. This receptor was identified in a man aged 35 to 55 in good health and CMV-seronegative. The chain has TRBV7-3 and TRBJ2-2; 10 nucleotides agree with TRBD1. CDR3 nucleotides: TGTGCCAGCAGGACAGGGGGCACGACCGGGGAGCTGTTTTTT. Translating gives CASRTGGTTGELFF.